Here is one T cell receptor (beta chain) with its context. Its target is not known. This sample is part of a study of T cells in localized non-small cell lung cancer. The protocol was immunoSEQ multiplex PCR, while the TCRdb copy is restricted to in-frame clones and leaves out a portion. The repertoire holds under 35,000 clones, with about 92% as singletons. General study findings and limits: Sequencing, confined to only one tumor region, leaves heterogeneity possible. Tumor trailed uninvolved adjacent lung in T cell clonality, which peaked there. Adjacent lung tissue had a median about 52 of the top 100 clones found in the tumor.

Germline V gene lookup returns CDR1 SGDLS and CDR2 YYNGEE. V dropped 0 bases and J dropped 2; count of bases not matched to a gene: 3. This CDR3 contains 15 residues. This sequence originates from a woman aged 35 to 70 with stage III lung adenocarcinoma. The sample consisted of peripheral blood mononuclear cells, taken before any cancer treatment. The chain uses TRBV9 and TRBJ2-5, with TRBD2 matching over 8 bases. Written as DNA, the CDR3 is TGTGCCAGCAGCGTAGCCAGCGGGGGACAAGAGACCCAGTACTTC. Protein product: CASSVASGGQETQYF.